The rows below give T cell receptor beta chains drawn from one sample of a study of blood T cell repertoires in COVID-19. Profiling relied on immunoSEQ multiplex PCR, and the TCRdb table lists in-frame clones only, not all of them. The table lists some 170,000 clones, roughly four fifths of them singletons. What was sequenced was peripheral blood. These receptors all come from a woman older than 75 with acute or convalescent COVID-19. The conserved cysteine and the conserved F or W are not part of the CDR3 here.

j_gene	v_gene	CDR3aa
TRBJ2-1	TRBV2	ACLKPDSREQF
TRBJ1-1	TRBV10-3	AISESVRQGRAF
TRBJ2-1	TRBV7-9	ASSHSGSSSYNEQF
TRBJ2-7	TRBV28	ASSPAGYREQY
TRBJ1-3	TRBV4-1	ASSQDRSGQGAGNTIY
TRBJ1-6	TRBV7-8	ASSASGQGSRRHNSPLH
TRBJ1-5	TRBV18	ASSPENQPQH
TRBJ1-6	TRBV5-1	ASSPAGRGESPLH
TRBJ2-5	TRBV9	ASSRSEETQY
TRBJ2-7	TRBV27	ASSLFGQRQTYEQY
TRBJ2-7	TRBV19	ASSDRMGEQY
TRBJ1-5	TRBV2	ASSLQGLENQPQH
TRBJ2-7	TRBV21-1	ASSILPPRRGFSYEQY
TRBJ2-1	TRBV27	AAGFDGSEQF
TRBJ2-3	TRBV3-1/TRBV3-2	ASSQDLSGSTDTQY
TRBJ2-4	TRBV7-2	ASSLDRPAKNIQY
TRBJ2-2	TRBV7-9	ASGQGNTGELF
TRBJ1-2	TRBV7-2	ASSLEGRGWGYT
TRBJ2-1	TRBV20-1	SASKREVVDEQF
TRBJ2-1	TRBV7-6	ASSLETGGRSSGVYNEQF
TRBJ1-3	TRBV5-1	ASSLQGAGNTIY
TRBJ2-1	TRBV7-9	ASSLQGLDEQF
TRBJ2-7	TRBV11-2	ASSFAASGILMREQY
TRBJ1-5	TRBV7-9	ASSPGQGDSNQPQH
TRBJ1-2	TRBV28	ASSFKGAGYT
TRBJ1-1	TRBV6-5	ASSYVTGDTEAF
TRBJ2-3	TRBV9	ASSAGLAGNPDTQY
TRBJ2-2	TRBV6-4	ASSPGQGTGELF
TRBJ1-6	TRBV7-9	ASSLGTNNSPLH
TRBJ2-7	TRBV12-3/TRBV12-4	ASQGQTYEQY
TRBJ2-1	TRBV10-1	ASSELASGRAGQF
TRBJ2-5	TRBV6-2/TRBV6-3	ASSTGTSGETQY
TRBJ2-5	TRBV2	ASRTSGGAYRETQY
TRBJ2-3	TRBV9	ASSVGLRGILAGGTDTQY
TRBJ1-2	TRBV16	ASSPGTGAYGYT
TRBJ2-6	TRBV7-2	ASSIRDRASSGANVLT
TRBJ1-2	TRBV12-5	ASGFHPLSGTGVYGYT
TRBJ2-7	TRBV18	ASSSVGEQY
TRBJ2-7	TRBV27	ASSPRTGGAGTTPYGQY
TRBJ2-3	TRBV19	ASSIAQAGGWQSTDTQY
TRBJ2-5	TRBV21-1	ASSKEELAGKETQY
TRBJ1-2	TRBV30	AYRGAGYT
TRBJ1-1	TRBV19	ASGTTANTEAF
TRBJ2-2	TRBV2	ASSEVTGIPAGELF
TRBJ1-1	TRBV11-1	ASSRDRGSDEAF
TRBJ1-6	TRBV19	ASGDSENSPLH
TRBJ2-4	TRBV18	ASSPPRPGNIQY
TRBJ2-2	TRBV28	ASSLNQAWWELF
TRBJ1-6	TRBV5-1	ASSLERFGDSPLH